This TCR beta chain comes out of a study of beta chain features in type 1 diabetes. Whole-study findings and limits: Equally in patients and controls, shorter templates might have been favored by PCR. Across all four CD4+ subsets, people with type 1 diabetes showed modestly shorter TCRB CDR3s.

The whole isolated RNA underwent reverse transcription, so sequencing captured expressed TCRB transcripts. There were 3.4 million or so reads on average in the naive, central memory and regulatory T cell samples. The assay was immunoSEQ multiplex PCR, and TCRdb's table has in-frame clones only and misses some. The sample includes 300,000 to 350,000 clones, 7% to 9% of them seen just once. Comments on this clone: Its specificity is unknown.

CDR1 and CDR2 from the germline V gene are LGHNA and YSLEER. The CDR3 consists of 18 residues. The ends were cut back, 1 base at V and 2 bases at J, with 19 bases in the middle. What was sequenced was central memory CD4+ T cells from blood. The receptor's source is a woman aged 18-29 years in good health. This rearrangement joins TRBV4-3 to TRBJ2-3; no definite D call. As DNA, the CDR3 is TGCGCCAGCAGCCAAGGAGTGTTACGGGCCTTAAACACAGATACGCAGTATTTT. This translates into CASSQGVLRALNTDTQYF.